This T cell receptor beta chain was sequenced in a study of cytomegalovirus exposure and HLA in healthy donors (dated 2017 in TCRdb). About the full investigation: An earlier analysis of some 600 of the donors reported approximately 300 Gb of sequence data and 117 million unique TCR beta sequences obtained from some 200 million T cells. To predict cytomegalovirus infection status, the study brought together high-throughput TCR immunosequencing, statistical association of individual TCRs with disease status, and machine learning. In the later analysis, no new phenotypic data were used to find candidate immune exposures; instead, reliance was placed on TCR beta sequences and their occurrence across donors. Donor age, sex, ethnicity and CMV serostatus were compiled together with the repertoire data. Besides the first cohort of 666 subjects, a separate validation cohort made up of 120 different subjects was used. A later genetic analysis took genome-wide SNP genotypes for about 65% of the 666 donors and used that subset as a discovery cohort. The study aimed to test whether signatures of past pathogen exposure could be identified by cataloging public T cell receptors. Typing coverage varied by locus: roughly 620-640 donors for A, B, C, DRB1 and DQB1; roughly 510 for DQA1; approximately 570 for DPA1; some 470 for DPB1. A later analysis re-analyzed previously published TCR beta repertoires from 666 donors and added high-resolution HLA genotyping to study TCR occurrence patterns. Among 300 to 500 genotyped donors of the cohort, an average of around 250,000 unique TCR beta nucleotide sequences was sequenced per donor, of which roughly 17% were non-productive. Roughly 5 DR-DQ haplotypes were handled as single units for association and clustering, since linkage in the cohort was strong. The study profiled the T cell repertoires of hundreds of subjects by immunosequencing and related them to cytomegalovirus serostatus. An earlier analysis of some 600 of the donors applied high-throughput TCR beta sequencing to assess whether each TCR beta V gene segment acted as functional or pseudogenic. An early release that covered about 640 HLA-typed donors contained approximately 300 gigabases of sequencing data and tens of millions of unique TCR sequences. All discovery cohort repertoires had been generated on a single sequencing platform. Among the approximately 400 genotyped donors, approximately 81% belonged to the genetic ancestry cluster associated with self-reported Caucasian donors. Both class I and class II loci were covered by HLA typing, at four-digit resolution.

Concerning this clone itself: What this receptor recognizes is not known. No quality values exist for individual bases; no much larger clone is one base distant.

The method behind the library was the immunoSEQ multiplex PCR assay. The multiplex PCR relied on a mix of 60 forward primers for TCR Vbeta segments and 13 reverse primers for TCR Jbeta segments. Amplification of the CDR3 region of rearranged TCR beta genes was performed with a multiplex PCR assay on genomic DNA. The amplified TCR beta libraries were sequenced on the Illumina HiSeq System as 87-base-pair reads. The source study handled its data this way. In a later analysis, some 80 million unique TCR beta chains were counted across the 690 or so repertoires, and about 10 million of these chains were shared by at least two donors. A nearest-neighbor algorithm error-corrected the raw reads and collapsed the reads into unique sequences, merging closely related sequences to remove PCR and sequencing errors. Alignment of CDR3 sequences to IMGT reference sequences was used to assign V, D and J gene segments. For a sequence to be retained, a match of at least six nucleotides to both a V gene segment and a J gene segment was required. Rearrangements were classified as productive when the CDR3 lacked stop codons and remained in frame with V and J, and all other rearrangements were classified as non-productive. CDR3 was defined by IMGT convention, running from the second conserved V-encoded cysteine to the conserved J-encoded phenylalanine. In an earlier analysis of around 600 of the donors, sequences lacking an unambiguous match to a single V gene segment were excluded. In an earlier analysis of several hundred of the donors, V segments were called functional above 56.7% productive rearrangements and were called segregating when the between-donor standard deviation exceeded 5%. To diagnose cytomegalovirus status from the catalog of TCR beta chain sequences, a statistical classification framework was built. In a later analysis, TCR nucleotide sequences were compared against IMGT/GENE-DB human TR gene sequences so that V and J genes could be assigned. A later analysis assigned CDR3 sequences and most-parsimonious VDJ recombination scenarios with the TCRdist pipeline. In a later analysis, each TCR beta chain was defined by its CDR3 amino acid sequence together with its V-gene family, and reads without a unique V-gene family were excluded. As a way to deal with suspected cross-contamination and a sequencing artifact, a later analysis dropped hundreds of nucleotide sequences that were highly shared and had low generation probability. In a later analysis, a clonal expansion index for each public chain was calculated from normalized within-repertoire ranks of inferred template counts. Generation probabilities in a later analysis came from a VDJ recombination model fitted to out-of-frame rearrangements, and those results were checked against IGoR. In a later analysis, TCR-TCR, TCR-HLA and TCR-CMV co-occurrence was scored with hypergeometric tests, and a repertoire-size bias correction was applied to TCR pairs. In a later analysis, false discovery rates were estimated by permuting HLA or CMV assignments 20 times. In a later analysis, co-occurring TCRs were grouped with DBSCAN, and TCRdist sequence similarity was added when clustering was performed within HLA-allele-positive subsets. Repertoires with fewer than 30,000 or more than 120,000 public chains, plus five repertoires with anomalous nucleotide sharing, were excluded from co-occurrence clustering. The source is immuneACCESS, and TCRdb retained only in-frame sequences with V and J called. Part of the clones is not carried over; for the studies checked, unresolved V genes explain less than half of this, and the remainder is unexplained. The DNA gave D and trimming, while V, J and clone size come from that table. This sample comprises approximately 150,000 clones, approximately 71% of them detected only once. The top ten constitute more than 9% of the sample.

The cohort comprised 550 to 700 healthy bone marrow donors. At the time of sampling, all cohort members were nominally healthy, though unrecorded immune exposures were likely present. The donor tested CMV seropositive, placing the donor among the 290 or so seropositive members of the cohort. A peripheral blood sample was provided by each donor, and peripheral blood mononuclear cells were used for TCR beta sequencing. Genomic DNA extraction from the blood cell samples was performed with the Qiagen DNeasy Blood Extraction Kit. V is reduced by 0 bases and J by 4 bases, leaving a spacing of 7 bases between them. CDR1 and CDR2 are read off the germline V gene as MGHRA and YSYEKL. The CDR3 numbers 14 residues from cysteine through phenylalanine. Just CDR3 DNA is preserved here, 42 bases in frame from base 1. Summary of the overall study and its limitations: Most TCR sequences were seen in very few donors, while some public TCRs were found in many individuals. Some 15 rarely observed V segments, including chromosome 9 orphons, were excluded from the earlier analysis of approximately 500 of the donors because counts were too low. An association between a missense DCLRE1C variant and V-gene and J-gene trimming of TCR beta chains was found in a later genetic analysis and replicated in an independent cohort. Sequencing depth was assumed to be roughly uniform across donors in the presence/absence analyses, though that assumption may not hold. Linkage disequilibrium might explain the correlated functional status among segregating V segments, but an unknown experimental factor could not be excluded. Compared with equally common non-associated chains, HLA-associated TCR beta chains in a later analysis were more clonally expanded and had lower generation probabilities. Immune exposure information for the cohort was limited to CMV serostatus. A later analysis found that TCR association rates varied across HLA loci, with DRB1 alleles showing the most associated TCRs and HLA-C alleles the fewest. The authors suggested that the approach could potentially be extended to other disease states and immunological phenotypes. In both the original and validation cohorts, the classifier was reported to diagnose cytomegalovirus status with high specificity and sensitivity. According to a later genetic analysis, donors in an Asian-associated ancestry cluster had fewer N-insertions in productive TCRs than the approximately 630-donor mean. This cohort had only TCR beta chains sequenced, and the lack of alpha or paired-chain data limited which features could be detected. In a later analysis, 16,951 TCR beta sequences were associated with specific HLA alleles at a false discovery rate of 0.05. When HLA alleles, especially DR and DQ, strongly co-occurred, TCR associations were difficult to assign to individual alleles. In an earlier analysis of roughly 560 of the donors, most TCR beta V segments were observed in productive rearrangements about 90% or about 30% of the time, broadly matching IMGT annotations. A later analysis found that most CMV-associated TCR beta chains appeared HLA-restricted, with HLA associations seemingly driven largely by CMV exposure. Because the 87-base-pair reads could not distinguish some IMGT-functional V segments, including TRBV6-2 and TRBV6-3, those segments were excluded. In a later analysis, several top co-occurrence clusters were reported to appear linked to parvovirus B19, influenza, CMV and Epstein-Barr virus. A few of the identified cytomegalovirus-associated TCR beta chains were confirmed in vitro to be specific for cytomegalovirus antigens. A cluster of highly shared sequence variants was judged likely to be a technical artifact of the sequencing pipeline. The study listed approximately 150 TCR beta chains as associated with cytomegalovirus. Because HLA typing was unavailable for some donors at each locus, only the typed subset was used in association tests. A further reported finding was that TCR beta sequences accurately predicted the HLA-A and HLA-B alleles for most subjects in the first cohort.

The rearranged chain carries TRBV4-1 and TRBJ1-5, with the D gene uncertain. The sample consisted of PBMCs. This receptor was obtained from a young man in good health and CMV-seropositive. Here the CDR3 is given as CASSQDIYNQPQHF. The DNA sequence is as follows: TGCGCCAGCAGCCAAGATATCTATAATCAGCCCCAGCATTTT.